Listed here is a single TCR beta chain. This record comes from a study of T cells after posttransplantation cyclophosphamide. Sequencing was performed with immunoSEQ multiplex PCR; in TCRdb, only in-frame clones are kept and a portion is missing. The sample has about 19,000 clones, under 99% seen once. The naive gate required viable CD3+CD4+ or CD3+CD8+ cells with CCR7+CD45RA+CD45RO-CD95-CD27+CD28+ phenotype. This related bone marrow graft donor gave peripheral blood on the day of marrow donation. V lost 8 bases, J lost 0 bases, and 10 bases lay in between. The CDR3 sequence is 13 residues long. Germline lookup yields CDR1 ENHRY and CDR2 SYGVKD.

Sequenced input: naive CD4+ T cells sorted from PBMCs. The sequence was obtained from a man in his forties or fifties in good health, CMV-negative, and a related stem cell transplant donor. The chain is built from TRBV10-3 and TRBJ2-5; D not resolved. CDR3 nucleotide sequence: TGTGCCATCCTTGGCCAGGACCAAGAGACCCAGTACTTC. Encoded protein: CAILGQDQETQYF.